The entry that follows covers one TCR beta chain sequence. Only in-frame clones appear in the TCRdb table, and some are missing; sequencing was by immunoSEQ multiplex PCR. Among over 350,000 clones listed, about 85% were seen once. The data were taken from a study of Ad26.COV2.S vaccination and SARS-CoV-2 variants. The treatment is: approximately 18 received Ad26.COV2.S at low or high dose, single or two shots; 5 received placebo; per-sample allocation not given. On day 63 after the first injection, vaccine and placebo recipients gave samples. Material: peripheral blood, obtained in a trial of Ad26.COV2.S vaccine versus placebo. The receptor's source is a person aged 18-60 years who received the Ad26.COV2.S COVID-19 vaccine or a placebo.

In DNA form, the CDR3 reads TGTGCCAGCAGCAGGACTCTGTATACGCAGTATTTT. Translation gives CASSRTLYTQYF. The V call is TRBV21-1, the J call TRBJ2-3; the DNA was not compared with TRBD2, the D call given in the table. TRBV21-1 is deemed a pseudogene. CDR3 length: 12 residues.